This T cell receptor (beta chain) was documented in a study of CD8+CD57+ T cells in acquired aplastic anemia. Study-wide findings and caveats: Patients versus controls showed no significant CD8+ Simpson's diversity difference. Comparison of patients with controls identified 25 to 35 shared CD8+ CDR3 sequences.

Germline V gene lookup returns CDR1 SGHAT and CDR2 FQNNGV. The CDR3 totals 11 residues. Trimming left V 3 bases short and J 12 bases short, with 9 bases between. Both TCR beta VDJ combination and CDR3 sequence profiling were carried out. Genomic DNA was the template for this profiling. TCRdb ran MiXCR on the reads and lists one entry per CDR3 protein. Altogether 120,000 or so distinct CDR3 sequences are present, less than 50% being singletons, with the ten largest covering about 3%. Flow cytometry had shown expanded CD8+CD57+ cells in the patients chosen for sequencing. Every patient presented with severe acquired aplastic anemia. Patients were therapy-naive when their blood was sampled. This clonotype was detected ten times or more. Its specificity is not known.

The sample was sorted CD4+, CD8+, or CD8+CD57+ T cells (not recorded which) from PBMCs. The receptor's source is a human donor with aplastic anemia. V usage is TRBV11-2 and J usage is TRBJ2-1; D is possibly TRBD1 or TRBD2 (5 bases each). CDR3 sequence reads: CASSLGGGQFF. CDR3 sequence (DNA): TGTGCCAGCAGCTTGGGTGGGGGGCAGTTCTTC.